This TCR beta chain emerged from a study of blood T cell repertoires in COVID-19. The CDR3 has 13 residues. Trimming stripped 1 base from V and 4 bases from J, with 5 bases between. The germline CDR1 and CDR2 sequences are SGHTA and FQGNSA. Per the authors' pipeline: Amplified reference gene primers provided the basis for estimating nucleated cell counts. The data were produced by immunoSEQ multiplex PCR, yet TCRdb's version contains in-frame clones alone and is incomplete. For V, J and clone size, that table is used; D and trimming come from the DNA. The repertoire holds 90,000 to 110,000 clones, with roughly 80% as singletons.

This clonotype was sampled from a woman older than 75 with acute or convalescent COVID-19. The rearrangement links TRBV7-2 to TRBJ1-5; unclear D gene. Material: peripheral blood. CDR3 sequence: CASSLEPNQPQHF. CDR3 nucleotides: TGTGCCAGCAGCTTAGAGCCAAATCAGCCCCAGCATTTT.